This T cell receptor beta chain was identified in a study of control samples from healthy donors and cancer patients. Assay: immunoSEQ multiplex PCR; the TCRdb copy retains only in-frame clones and omits some. The sample lists approximately 58,000 clones; approximately 90% were seen once. The source of this sequence is a man aged 60-69 years with head and neck cancer. The sequenced material came from PBMCs.

The DNA for the CDR3 is TGTGCCAGCCGCCAACACGGGACAGGCCGTATAGAGCAGTACTTC. It translates to CASRQHGTGRIEQYF. This chain links TRBV28 with TRBJ2-7, with TRBD1 matching over 8 bases. Trimming cost V 8 bases and J 7 bases; bases outside gene matches: 16. The CDR3 runs to 15 residues. CDR1 and CDR2 from the germline V gene are MDHEN and SYDVKM.